The clone carrying this T cell receptor (beta chain) was counted between two and nine times. The antigen is unknown. The record originates from a study of T-cell memory formation after mild COVID-19. After 5'RACE with constant-segment primers, TCR alpha and TCR beta cDNA libraries carrying sample barcodes and UMIs were obtained. Via MiXCR, TCRdb re-called the 5' RACE reads, giving one row per CDR3 protein. The sample contains more than 300,000 distinct CDR3 sequences, over 11% of which appear only once. Findings and caveats of the study: CD4+ clones that contracted lay mainly in CM and EM; CD8+ ones lay in EMRA. Nothing confirmed that second-wave clones peaking on day 37 were specific for SARS-CoV-2. The pre-infection memory compartment contained some responding clones, suggesting cross-reactive memory joined.

The trim removed 5 bases at V and 1 base at J, leaving 5 bases unmatched. Germline lookup yields CDR1 MNHNS and CDR2 SASEGT. CDR3 length: 15 residues. This clonotype originated in a man younger than 35 who had mild COVID-19 (a few samples of this study predate the infection). Cell type and time point are not known. V gene TRBV6-1 combines with J gene TRBJ1-1, with 9 bases lining up with TRBD1. Sequenced sample: PBMCs or a T cell subset sorted from them (not recorded which). CDR3 in amino acids: CASSPQGAENTEAFF. Here the CDR3 DNA reads TGTGCCAGCAGTCCACAGGGGGCAGAGAACACTGAAGCTTTCTTT.